Below, 20 T cell receptor beta chains from the same sample are listed, as sequenced in a study of blood T cell repertoires in COVID-19 (dated by TCRdb to about 2020). The library was obtained by the immunoSEQ multiplex PCR assay. The immuneACCESS repertoire file appears here via TCRdb, limited to in-frame rearrangements. These files lack a portion of the clones; in checked studies, under half of the deficit traces to unresolved V genes, and the cause of the others is not known. The sample records roughly 39,000 clones, roughly 94% of which are singletons. Approximately 4.1% of the sample belongs to the ten largest clones. Sequenced input: peripheral blood. These receptors all stem from a human donor with active COVID-19. The donor label of this sample is uncertain.

The chain employs TRBV20-1 and TRBJ1-1; D is ambiguous. Germline CDR1 is DFQATT and CDR2 is SNEGSKA (reference sequence). This CDR3 spans 13 amino acids. V gave up 3 bases and J gave up 3 bases, with 11 bases separating them. The CDR3 coding sequence is TGCAGTGCTAGTAGGTCTAGTTACACTGAAGCTTTCTTT. Its translation: CSASRSSYTEAFF.

The genes are TRBV25-1 and TRBJ2-3, with 7 bases aligning to TRBD2. This CDR3 comprises 17 residues. Germline lookup yields CDR1 MGHDK and CDR2 SYGVNS. Trimming at V came to 9 bases and at J to 4 bases, leaving 19 bases not matched to a gene. The CDR3: CASRGGREGGAPDTQYF. CDR3 sequence (DNA): TGTGCCAGTAGGGGAGGAAGGGAGGGAGGGGCCCCAGATACGCAGTATTTT.

The V and J genes are TRBV19 and TRBJ1-2; 7 bases map to TRBD1. The V segment lost 5 bases and the J segment 4 bases; nucleotides outside the gene matches: 10. CDR3 size: 15 residues. CDR1 LNHDA and CDR2 SQIVND come from the germline V gene (reference sequence). The CDR3: CASSGITGESYGYTF. CDR3 DNA sequence: TGTGCCAGTAGTGGAATTACAGGGGAAAGCTATGGCTACACCTTC.

The chain's CDR3 is CASSLRPWASGSQDTQYF. The CDR3 nucleotides are TGTGCCAGCAGTTTACGTCCCTGGGCTAGCGGGAGCCAAGATACGCAGTATTTT. J is TRBJ2-3 and V is TRBV28; 10 bases agree with TRBD2. CDR1 and CDR2 from the germline V gene are MDHEN and SYDVKM. The CDR3 covers 18 residues. V gave up 2 bases and J gave up 5 bases; unmatched junction bases: 13.

The chain has TRBV28 and TRBJ1-2; D unclear. The germline V gene encodes CDR1 MDHEN and CDR2 SYDVKM. The germline V and J ends were trimmed by 5 bases and 8 bases, with 18 bases remaining between them. The length of the CDR3 is 14 residues. CDR3 nucleotides: TGTGCCAGCAGTACCGGAAATCTATCTAGGGGCTACACCTTC. It translates to CASSTGNLSRGYTF.

The chain uses TRBV5-1 and TRBJ2-1, with 8 bases that match TRBD1. The CDR3 extends over 15 amino acids. V lost 2 bases, J lost 6 bases, and 7 bases stayed unmatched. Germline V lookup: CDR1 SGHRS, CDR2 YFSETQ. The CDR3 region has the DNA TGCGCCAGCAGCTTCTCGGGACAGGAGATCAATGAGCAGTTCTTC. Translated: CASSFSGQEINEQFF.

The sample holds one count of this clone. The chain carries TRBV10-3 and TRBJ2-2; 11 bases are a match to TRBD2. The CDR3 is made up of 15 amino acids. Trimming removed 10 bases from V and 2 bases from J; junction bases left unmatched: 6. Germline V lookup: CDR1 ENHRY, CDR2 SYGVKD. DNA of the CDR3: TGTGCCACCAAAACTAGCGGGAGTAACACCGGGGAGCTGTTTTTT. It codes for CATKTSGSNTGELFF.

The V and J genes are TRBV15 and TRBJ2-5, with D maybe TRBD1 (6 bases). Trimming cost V 0 bases and J 4 bases, with 6 bases left between them. This CDR3 contains 13 residues. Germline V gene lookup returns CDR1 LNHNV and CDR2 YYDKDF (reference sequence). This CDR3 is CATSRDRGETQYF. The CDR3 region has the DNA TGTGCCACCAGCAGAGACAGGGGAGAGACCCAGTACTTC.

V gene TRBV5-6 combines with J gene TRBJ1-2; D might be TRBD1 (6 bases). V was pared by 0 bases and J by 1 base, with 10 bases between. This CDR3 spans 15 amino acids. CDR1 and CDR2 from the germline V gene are SGHDT and YYEEEE. In DNA, the CDR3 is TGTGCCAGCAGCTTGGCGGGACAACGTAACTATGGCTACACCTTC. Its translation is CASSLAGQRNYGYTF.

The V and J genes are TRBV6-5 and TRBJ1-6, with D tentatively TRBD1 (5 bases). V dropped 0 bases and J dropped 9 bases, with 12 bases sitting between them. Per the germline V gene, CDR1 is MNHEY and CDR2 is SVGAGI. The CDR3 loop spans 15 amino acids. CDR3 protein: CASSYSGREASPLHF. The CDR3 DNA reads TGTGCCAGCAGTTACTCGGGCAGGGAGGCTTCACCCCTCCACTTT.

The chain carries TRBV5-1 and TRBJ2-5; D is perhaps TRBD2 (8 bases). Trimming pared 2 bases from V and 3 bases from J, leaving 17 bases between. Germline loops: CDR1 SGHRS, CDR2 YFSETQ. The CDR3 is 16 amino acids. The CDR3 coding sequence is TGCGCCAGCAGCTTCCGCGGCGGGGGGACAGAAGAGACCCAGTACTTC. Its protein is CASSFRGGGTEETQYF.

V and J are TRBV9 and TRBJ2-3, with 9 bases fitting TRBD2. Per the germline V gene, CDR1 is SGDLS and CDR2 is YYNGEE. Trimming took 4 bases from V and 2 from J; bases not matched to a gene: 11. The CDR3 length is 17 residues. CDR3 amino acids: CASSYTSTSGITDTQYF. DNA of the CDR3: TGTGCCAGCAGCTATACTTCGACTAGCGGAATCACAGATACGCAGTATTTT.

The gene calls are TRBV11-3 and TRBJ2-7; weak D call: TRBD1 (5 bases). V shed 5 bases and J shed 1 base, with 12 bases lying between them. The CDR3 contains 14 residues. Germline loops: CDR1 SGHNT, CDR2 YENEEA. The CDR3 protein is CASSPPDRSYEQYF. For the CDR3, the DNA is TGTGCCAGCAGCCCTCCTGACAGATCCTACGAGCAGTACTTC.

The chain is built from TRBV7-2 and TRBJ2-7, with D possibly being TRBD2 (6 bases). V was trimmed by 8 bases and J by 2 bases, leaving 16 bases between them. CDR3 size: 14 residues. Germline-derived CDR1 and CDR2 are SGHTA and FQGNSA. CDR3 coding DNA: TGTGCCAGCCGCTACCGGGAGACCCCCTACGAGCAGTACTTC. Its translation is CASRYRETPYEQYF.

The rearrangement uses TRBV3-1 (or the pseudogene TRBV3-2) and TRBJ2-3; 15 bases fit TRBD2. Germline lookup yields CDR1 LGHDT and CDR2 YNNKEL (reference sequence). The CDR3 is 17 residues long. V dropped 2 bases and J dropped 5; count of bases not matched to a gene: 5. The CDR3 reads CASSQLGLAGGGDTQYF. The CDR3, as DNA: TGTGCCAGCAGCCAACTCGGACTAGCGGGAGGGGGAGATACGCAGTATTTT.

This clone occurred once. The V gene is TRBV6-6, the J gene TRBJ2-5, with D maybe TRBD2 (6 bases). V was pared by 5 bases and J by 5 bases, with 9 bases between. Per germline, CDR1 MNHNY and CDR2 SVGAGI (reference sequence). CDR3 length equals 12 residues. CDR3 in amino acids: CASSGGPETQYF. CDR3 bases: TGTGCCAGCAGTGGAGGGCCGGAGACCCAGTACTTC.

The V and J genes are TRBV12-3 or TRBV12-4 and TRBJ2-3; 8 nucleotides match TRBD1. Germline trimming cut 7 bases from V and 9 bases from J; bases unmatched to any gene: 6. The CDR3 spans 12 residues. The CDR3 region is CASTAPGGTQYF. CDR3 coding DNA: TGTGCCAGCACCGCTCCAGGGGGCACGCAGTATTTT.

V and J are TRBV7-2 and TRBJ2-1, with D perhaps matching TRBD1 (5 bases). The V end was cut by 11 bases, the J end by 4 bases, with 18 bases between. The germline gives CDR1 SGHTA, CDR2 FQGNSA. The CDR3 has 14 residues. Written as DNA, the CDR3 is TGTGCCGGCCTTAGACAGAGCCTTTACAATGAGCAGTTCTTC. It codes for CAGLRQSLYNEQFF.

The rearrangement joins TRBV24-1 to TRBJ2-2; 9 bases line up with TRBD1. From germline, CDR1 is KGHDR and CDR2 SFDVKD. This CDR3 has 19 residues. The J segment lost 7 bases and the V segment lost 2 bases, leaving 16 bases of the junction unmatched. DNA of the CDR3: TGTGCCACCAGTGATTGGGGGACAGGGCGAAAGCGGGACTTCGGGGAGCTGTTTTTT. Its protein is CATSDWGTGRKRDFGELFF.

This clone was detected once. The V gene is TRBV9, the J gene TRBJ1-4; weak D call: TRBD1 (6 bases). Trimming pared 8 bases from V and 8 bases from J, leaving 16 bases between. The germline gives CDR1 SGDLS, CDR2 YYNGEE. This CDR3 has 13 amino acids. CDR3 nucleotides: TGTGCCAGTTGCCGGGACATCGGGGAAAAACTGTTTTTT. This sequence encodes CASCRDIGEKLFF.